This TCR beta chain was sequenced during a study of blood T cells in healthy people across ages. This clonotype showed up just a few times. The antigen remains undetermined. The germline V and J ends were trimmed by 4 bases and 1 base, with 10 bases remaining between them. The CDR3 is 14 residues long. Germline V gene lookup returns CDR1 SEHNR and CDR2 FQNEAQ (reference sequence). Study-wide points: Higher diversity and more naive CD4+ cells were features of long-lived donors, compared to aged donors.

With a J-beta primer mix and a sample-barcoded 5' primer, a second PCR ran about 6 to 11 cycles. TCRdb redid the calling of the 5' RACE reads with MiXCR, one entry per CDR3 protein. The table has hundreds of thousands of distinct CDR3 sequences, around 42% seen once. The chain employs TRBV7-9 and TRBJ2-5; D tentatively fits TRBD1 or TRBD2 (5 bases each). The origin of this receptor is a man aged 55-75 years in good health. The sequenced material came from blood. CDR3 nucleotides: TGTGCCAGCAGCTCCGTCGGGGCCCAAGAGACCCAGTACTTC. Residues: CASSSVGAQETQYF. Using reference TRBV7-9 and TRBJ2-5 for the parts outside the CDR3, the full variable domain is DTGVSQNPRHKITKRGQNVTFRCDPISEHNRLYWYRQTLGQGPEFLTYFQNEAQLEKSRLLSDRFSAERPKGSFSTLEIQRTEQGDSAMYLCASSSVGAQETQYFGPGTRLLVL.